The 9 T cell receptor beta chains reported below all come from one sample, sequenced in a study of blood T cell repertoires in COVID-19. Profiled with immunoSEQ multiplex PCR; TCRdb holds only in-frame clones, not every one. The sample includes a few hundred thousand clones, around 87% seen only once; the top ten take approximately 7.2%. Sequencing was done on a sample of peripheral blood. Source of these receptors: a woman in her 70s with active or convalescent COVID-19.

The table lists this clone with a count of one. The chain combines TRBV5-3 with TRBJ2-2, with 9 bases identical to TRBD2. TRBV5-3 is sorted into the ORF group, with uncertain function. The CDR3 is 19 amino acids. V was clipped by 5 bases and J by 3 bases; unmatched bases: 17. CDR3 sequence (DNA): TGTGCCAGAAGTCCCCCCTGGGGTAGCGGGGGACCCCACACCGGGGAGCTGTTTTTT. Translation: CARSPPWGSGGPHTGELFF.

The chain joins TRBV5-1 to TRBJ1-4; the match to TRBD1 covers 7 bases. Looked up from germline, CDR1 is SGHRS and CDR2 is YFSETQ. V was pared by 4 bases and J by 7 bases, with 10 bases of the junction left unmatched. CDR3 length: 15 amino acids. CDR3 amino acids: CASSLSGGVSEKLFF. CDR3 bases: TGCGCCAGCAGCCTCTCAGGGGGAGTTAGTGAAAAACTGTTTTTT.

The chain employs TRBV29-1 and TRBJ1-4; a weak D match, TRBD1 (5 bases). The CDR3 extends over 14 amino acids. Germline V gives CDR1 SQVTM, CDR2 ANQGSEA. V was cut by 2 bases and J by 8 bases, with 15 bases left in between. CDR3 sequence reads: CSVESPLGGEKLFF. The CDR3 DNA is TGCAGCGTTGAATCTCCTTTGGGGGGAGAAAAACTGTTTTTT.

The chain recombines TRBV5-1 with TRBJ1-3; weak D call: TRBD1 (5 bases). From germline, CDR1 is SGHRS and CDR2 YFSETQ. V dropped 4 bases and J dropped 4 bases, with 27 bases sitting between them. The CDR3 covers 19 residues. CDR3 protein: CASSPRSQGITLDGNTIYF. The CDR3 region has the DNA TGCGCCAGCAGCCCTAGGAGCCAGGGTATTACCCTGGACGGAAACACCATATATTTT.

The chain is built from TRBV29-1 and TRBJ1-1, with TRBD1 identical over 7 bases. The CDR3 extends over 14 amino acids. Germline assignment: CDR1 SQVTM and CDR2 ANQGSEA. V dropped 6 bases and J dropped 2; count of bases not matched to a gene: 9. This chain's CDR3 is CSVTGASVNTEAFF. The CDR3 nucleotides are TGCAGCGTAACAGGGGCGAGCGTTAACACTGAAGCTTTCTTT.

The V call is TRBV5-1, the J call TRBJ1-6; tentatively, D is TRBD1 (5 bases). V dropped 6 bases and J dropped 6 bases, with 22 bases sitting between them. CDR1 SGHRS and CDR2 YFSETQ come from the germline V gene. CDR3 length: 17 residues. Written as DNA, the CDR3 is TGCGCCAGCACACGATTGCCAGGGCAGGACCTTAATTCACCCCTCCACTTT. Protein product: CASTRLPGQDLNSPLHF.

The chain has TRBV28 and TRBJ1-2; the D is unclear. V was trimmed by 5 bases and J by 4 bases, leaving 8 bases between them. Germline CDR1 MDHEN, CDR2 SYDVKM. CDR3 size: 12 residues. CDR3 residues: CASSMTSYGYTF. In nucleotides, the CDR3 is TGTGCCAGCAGTATGACATCCTATGGCTACACCTTC.

For the CDR3, the DNA is TGTGCCAGCAGCGTTAGGGACAGGGGTGGCTACACCTTC. The encoded protein is CASSVRDRGGYTF. The rearrangement joins TRBV9 to TRBJ1-2; 10 positions match TRBD1. With 2 bases clipped from V and 7 bases from J, the junction kept 2 bases outside the gene matches. Looked up from germline, CDR1 is SGDLS and CDR2 is YYNGEE. The CDR3 loop spans 13 amino acids.

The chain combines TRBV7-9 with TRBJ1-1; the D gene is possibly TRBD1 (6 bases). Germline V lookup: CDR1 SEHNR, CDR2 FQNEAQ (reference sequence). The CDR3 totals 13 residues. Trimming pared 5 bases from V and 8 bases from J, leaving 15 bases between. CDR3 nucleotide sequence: TGTGCCAGCAGCGAGATTGGCCAGGGGGAAGCTTTCTTT. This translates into CASSEIGQGEAFF.